This TCR beta chain was found in a study of T cells after yellow fever vaccination (dated by TCRdb to the late 2010s). Describing the broader study: Libraries from fractions with low cell numbers were prepared with the SMART-Seq v4 Ultra Low Input RNA kit. The cohort comprised two healthy male donors, one aged 18 to 29 and one aged 30 to 40 years. Blood was drawn at multiple timepoints before and after primary and secondary immunization, with bulk PBMC replicates and cell subsets isolated. To follow T-cell clones before and after primary and booster YFV17D yellow fever vaccination, bulk TCR alpha and beta repertoires were sequenced over time. Paper-wide results and their limitations: Computational filtering was required because FACS-sorted repertoires could contain abundant contaminating clonotypes from the bulk population. Most clones expanded after primary vaccination (almost 98% of CD4 and 88% of CD8) were re-detected after the booster, suggesting that broad memory maintenance occurred. A small fraction of clonotypes showed up in both the CD4 and CD8 compartments, probably as a result of convergent recombination. Compared with the primary T-cell response, the secondary T-cell response was weaker but faster, peaking on day 5 rather than day 15. Only a couple of donors were included in the study, so the extent to which the findings can be generalized is limited.

This sample's treatment or condition label indicates: live attenuated yellow fever vaccine strain. Two biological replicates of bulk PBMCs were collected at each blood-draw timepoint. A standard Ficoll-Paque protocol was used to isolate PBMCs from peripheral blood. TriZol was used to extract RNA from bulk PBMCs, from CD4 and CD8 fractions, and from dextramer-positive and dextramer-negative fractions. As concerns this clonotype: Its antigen has not been determined. The sample holds no much larger clone one base away, and base qualities are not on file.

TCR cDNA was synthesized by 5'RACE template switching, which introduced a universal primer site and unique molecular identifiers. Priming of cDNA synthesis was performed from both the TCR alpha and TCR beta constant segments. Libraries were amplified in two PCR steps, with sample barcodes and sequencing adapters added in the second step. Libraries were sequenced on Illumina HiSeq 2500 (2x100 bp) or NovaSeq (2x150 bp). The original pipeline was this. MIGEC handled demultiplexing of reads and collapsing into UMI consensus sequences, while MiXCR performed V(D)J alignment. Clonotypes responding to the vaccine were identified with edgeR on replicate PBMC samples, with the criteria of FDR below 0.01 and a log2 fold change above 5 up to day 15. Each bulk clonotype received a CD4 or CD8 identity based on whether the sequenced CD4 or CD8 repertoire contained that clonotype at higher abundance. TCRdb passed the public sequencing reads through fastp at Q25 and MiXCR, retaining productive beta sequences. CDR3 protein duplicates are merged, each entry listing the most common genes and DNA. For this entry, the V and J calls and clone size follow TCRdb and not the study's own pipeline. This sample comprises approximately 610,000 distinct CDR3 sequences, about 17% of them detected only once. The ten largest clones add up to about 18% of the sample.

CDR1 and CDR2, per the germline V gene (reference sequence), are SGHAT and FQDESV. Including cysteine and phenylalanine, the CDR3 has 14 amino acids. Only CDR3 DNA is held: 42 bases, read in frame from base 1. Cut back by 4 bases and 4 bases, the V and J ends lie 13 bases apart. The source material was PBMCs, sampled 5 to 6 days after the first yellow fever vaccination. The chain couples TRBV11-1 to TRBJ1-1; the D gene is perhaps TRBD1, on 5 matching bases. The receptor comes from a man aged 18 to 35 who received the YFV17D yellow fever vaccine. The sequence in DNA is TGTGCCAGCAGCTACGTCACAGGTTCCACTGAAGCTTTCTTT. Its protein reads: CASSYVTGSTEAFF.